This T cell receptor (beta chain) stems from a study of technical replicates of blood from a handful of donors. Profiling relied on immunoSEQ multiplex PCR, and the TCRdb table lists in-frame clones only, not all of them. The sample shows tens of thousands of clones, 85% to 95% of them seen only once. The V gene lost 3 bases and the J gene lost 0 bases, with 11 bases spanning the gap. This CDR3 spans 16 amino acids. Germline-derived CDR1 and CDR2 are SGHTA and FQGNSA. The chain recombines TRBV7-2 with TRBJ2-2; D call uncertain. The sample taken for sequencing was T cells isolated from PBMCs. This sequence was found in a human donor in good health. CDR3 loop: CASSLGGTTNTGELFF. The CDR3 coding sequence is TGTGCCAGCAGCTTGGGTGGCACTACGAACACCGGGGAGCTGTTTTTT.